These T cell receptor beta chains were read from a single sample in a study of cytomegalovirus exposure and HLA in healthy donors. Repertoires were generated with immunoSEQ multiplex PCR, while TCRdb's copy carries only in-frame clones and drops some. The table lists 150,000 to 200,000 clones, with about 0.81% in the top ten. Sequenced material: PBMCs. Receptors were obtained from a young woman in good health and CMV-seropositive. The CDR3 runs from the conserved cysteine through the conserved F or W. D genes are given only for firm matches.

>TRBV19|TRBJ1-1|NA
TGTGCCAGTAGACGTACGGGACATTTGAACACTGAAGCTTTCTTT
CASRRTGHLNTEAFF
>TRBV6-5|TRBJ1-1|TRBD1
TGTGCCAGCAGTTTCCGACAGGGTGAAGCTTTCTTT
CASSFRQGEAFF
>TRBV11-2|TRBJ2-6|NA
TGTGCCAGCAGCTTAGATATCTCTGGGGCCAACGTCCTGACTTTC
CASSLDISGANVLTF
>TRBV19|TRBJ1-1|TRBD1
TGTGCCAGTAGTGGAGCAGGGGGTATTACTGAAGCTTTCTTT
CASSGAGGITEAFF
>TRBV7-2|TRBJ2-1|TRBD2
TGTGCCAGCAGCTTTAGCGGGACCTACAATGAGCAGTTCTTC
CASSFSGTYNEQFF
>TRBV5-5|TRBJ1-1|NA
TGTGCCAGCAGCTTTTTACAGGGGAACACTGAAGCTTTCTTT
CASSFLQGNTEAFF
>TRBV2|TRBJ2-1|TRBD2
TGTGCCAGCAGCCCCGGGACTAGCCTTTTGAGGAGCTCCTACAATGAGCAGTTCTTC
CASSPGTSLLRSSYNEQFF
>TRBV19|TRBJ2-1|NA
TGTGCCAGTAGTATAGATCTGCAGGGGAGCTCCTACAATGAGCAGTTCTTC
CASSIDLQGSSYNEQFF
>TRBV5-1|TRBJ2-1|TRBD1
TGCGCCAGCAGCTCGCGGACAGGGACGGGTATGGGTGAGCAGTTCTTC
CASSSRTGTGMGEQFF
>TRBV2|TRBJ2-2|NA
TGTGCCACCACTGGAGTGGCCGGGGAGCTGTTTTTT
CATTGVAGELFF
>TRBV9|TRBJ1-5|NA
TGTGCCAGCAGCGTAGGGGGAGGCCCCAATCAGCCCCAGCATTTT
CASSVGGGPNQPQHF
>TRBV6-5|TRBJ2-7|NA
TGTGCCAGCTCTACCGGCGGATCCTACGAGCAGTACTTC
CASSTGGSYEQYF
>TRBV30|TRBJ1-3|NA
TGTGCCTGGAGTGTACTGGGAAACACCATATATTTT
CAWSVLGNTIYF
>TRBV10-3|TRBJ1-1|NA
TGTGCCATCAGTGAGGGCGGTCACACTGAAGCTTTCTTT
CAISEGGHTEAFF
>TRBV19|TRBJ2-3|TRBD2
TGTGCCAGTAGTATAGGACCTAGCGGGAGGCTCACAGATACGCAGTATTTT
CASSIGPSGRLTDTQYF
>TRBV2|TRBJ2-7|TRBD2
TGTGCCAGCAGTTGGCTAGCGGCTTACGAGCAGTACTTC
CASSWLAAYEQYF
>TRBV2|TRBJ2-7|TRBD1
TGTGCCAGCAGCCCGACAGGGAGTCCCTACGAGCAGTACTTC
CASSPTGSPYEQYF
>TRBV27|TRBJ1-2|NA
TGTGCCAGCAGGATCTCAGGCCACTATGGCTACACCTTC
CASRISGHYGYTF
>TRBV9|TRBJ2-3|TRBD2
TGTGCCAGCAGCGAACCAGAGACTAGCGGGGGGCAGGGAGATACGCAGTATTTT
CASSEPETSGGQGDTQYF
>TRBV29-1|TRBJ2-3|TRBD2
TGCAGCGTTGAAGTTACTAGCGGGGTTTCAGATACGCAGTATTTT
CSVEVTSGVSDTQYF
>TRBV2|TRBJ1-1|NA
TGTGCCAGCAGTGAAAGACACCCCATGAACACTGAAGCTTTCTTT
CASSERHPMNTEAFF
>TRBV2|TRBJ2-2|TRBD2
TGTGCCAGCAGTGTAAAGACTAGCGGCACCGGGGAGCTGTTTTTT
CASSVKTSGTGELFF
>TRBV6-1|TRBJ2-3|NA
TGTGCCAGCAGGTTTGCTCGGGCAGATACGCAGTATTTT
CASRFARADTQYF